These 17 T cell receptor beta chains came from one sample sequenced in a study of shared clonotypes between healthy human individuals (TCRdb year 2020). Libraries were built with the immunoSEQ multiplex PCR assay. TCRdb limited this immuneACCESS table to in-frame rearrangements with V and J called. A share of clones is missing; checked studies link under half to unresolved V genes, and the rest is unexplained. Across this sample there are 2,500,000 or so clones, with roughly nine tenths seen only once. Around 0.14% of the sample goes to the ten largest clones. Sequenced sample: naive CD4+ T cells sorted from blood. Sample cell subset or site, as interpreted from the label and publication: CD45RA+ positively selected. All receptors come from a man younger than 35 in good health.

This clone was detected once. This chain links TRBV11-2 with TRBJ2-5, with TRBD2 matching 8 bases. The CDR3 covers 15 residues. Germline loops: CDR1 SGHAT, CDR2 FQNNGV. With V trimmed by 3 bases and J by 2 bases, 5 bases remained unmatched. CDR3 DNA sequence: TGTGCCAGCAGCTTGGGACTAGACCTACAAGAGACCCAGTACTTC. As protein: CASSLGLDLQETQYF.

The chain links TRBV5-6 to TRBJ2-2; D possibly corresponds to TRBD1 (5 bases). The V end lost 0 bases, the J end lost 7 bases, and 10 bases lay between the germline ends. The length of the CDR3 is 14 residues. The germline gives CDR1 SGHDT, CDR2 YYEEEE. CDR3 coding DNA: TGTGCCAGCAGCTTGGCAGGGCGATTCGGGGAGCTGTTTTTT. It translates to CASSLAGRFGELFF.

The CDR3 DNA sequence: TGTGCCAGCAGGGCTAGCGGTCAAACCTACGAGCAGTACTTC. It yields the protein CASRASGQTYEQYF. This chain joins TRBV27 and TRBJ2-7; 7 nucleotides agree with TRBD2. CDR1 and CDR2 from the germline V gene are MNHEY and SMNVEV (reference sequence). The CDR3 is 14 amino acids. J gave up 2 bases and V 6 bases, and 7 bases lay outside the gene matches.

The genes are TRBV4-1 and TRBJ2-5; D unresolved. The CDR3 extends over 15 amino acids. The V gene's germline CDR1 is MGHRA and CDR2 YSYEKL. V was clipped by 0 bases and J by 1 base, with 9 bases between them. The DNA for the CDR3 is TGCGCCAGCAGCCAAGATCTTCCGATCCAAGAGACCCAGTACTTC. The encoded protein is CASSQDLPIQETQYF.

The chain couples TRBV14 to TRBJ2-7; 8 nucleotides match TRBD1. The ends lost 4 bases at V and 0 bases at J; junction bases unmatched: 5. CDR3 length: 15 residues. The germline gives CDR1 SGHDN, CDR2 FVKESK. Here the CDR3 reads CASSRRQGSSYEQYF. The CDR3 DNA follows: TGTGCCAGCAGCCGAAGACAGGGGAGCTCCTACGAGCAGTACTTC. The variable domain in full, completed from reference TRBV14 and TRBJ2-7, reads EAGVTQFPSHSVIEKGQTVTLRCDPISGHDNLYWYRRVMGKEIKFLLHFVKESKQDESGMPNNRFLAERTGGTYSTLKVQPAELEDSGVYFCASSRRQGSSYEQYFGPGTRLTVT.

The chain has TRBV2 and TRBJ2-2; TRBD2 is a possible D gene (6 bases). Germline CDR1 SNHLY, CDR2 FYNNEI. This CDR3 is built from 13 residues. The V end lost 8 bases, the J end lost 6 bases, and 13 bases lay between the germline ends. CDR3 sequence reads: CASALGGPGELFF. CDR3 sequence (DNA): TGTGCCAGCGCCCTGGGGGGTCCCGGGGAGCTGTTTTTT.

The chain combines TRBV30 with TRBJ2-1; 9 nucleotides agree with TRBD1. The germline V gene has CDR1 GTSNPN and CDR2 SVGIG (reference sequence). The CDR3 covers 13 residues. V was pared by 5 bases and J by 7 bases, with 6 bases of the junction left unmatched. The CDR3 spells CAWGTGTKNEQFF. In DNA, the CDR3 is TGTGCCTGGGGGACAGGGACTAAAAATGAGCAGTTCTTC.

The chain links TRBV5-1 to TRBJ1-1, with 9 bases matching TRBD1. V lost 4 bases, J lost 2 bases, and 15 bases stayed unmatched. Germline CDR1 reads SGHRS; CDR2 reads YFSETQ. This CDR3 has 18 residues. CDR3 nucleotides: TGCGCCAGCAGCCACCGAGGGACAGGGATCGGTTCTAACACTGAAGCTTTCTTT. This sequence encodes CASSHRGTGIGSNTEAFF.

As to this clone: Other DNA sequences of this sample code for an identical CDR3. This rearrangement joins TRBV7-2 to TRBJ2-3; D is undetermined. Germline CDR1 and CDR2: SGHTA and FQGNSA. The CDR3 runs to 14 residues. V gave up 1 base and J gave up 3 bases, with 8 bases separating them. This chain's CDR3 is CASSLVGKTDTQYF. As DNA, the CDR3 is TGTGCCAGCAGCTTAGTTGGTAAAACAGATACGCAGTATTTT.

The V call is TRBV15, the J call TRBJ2-7, with 11 positions matching TRBD1. The CDR3 sequence is 19 residues long. Trimming removed 0 bases from V and 1 base from J; junction bases left unmatched: 11. Germline values: CDR1 LNHNV, CDR2 YYDKDF (reference sequence). In nucleotides, the CDR3 is TGTGCCACCAGCAGAGATCGGGGGACAGGGGGAGTCGCTTCCTACGAGCAGTACTTC. Translating gives CATSRDRGTGGVASYEQYF.

This clone came up a few times. The chain carries TRBV13 and TRBJ1-5; perhaps TRBD1 as D (5 bases). From germline, CDR1 is PRHDT and CDR2 FYEKMQ (reference sequence). V was cut by 5 bases and J by 9 bases, with 11 bases left in between. This CDR3 has 12 residues. CDR3 nucleotide sequence: TGTGCCAGCAGCCCAGGGCCGGGGCCCCAGCATTTT. Protein sequence: CASSPGPGPQHF. The variable domain in full, with the rest retrieved from reference TRBV13 and TRBJ1-5, is AAGVIQSPRHLIKEKRETATLKCYPIPRHDTVYWYQQGPGQDPQFLISFYEKMQSDKGSIPDRFSAQQFSDYHSELNMSSLELGDSALYFCASSPGPGPQHFGDGTRLSIL.

The chain carries TRBV25-1 and TRBJ1-6; D unclear. In germline, CDR1 is MGHDK, CDR2 SYGVNS. This CDR3 spans 15 amino acids. V was trimmed by 8 bases and J by 0 bases, leaving 11 bases between them. CDR3 bases: TGTGCCAGCTCCGGACTTAGCTCCTATAATTCACCCCTCCACTTT. The encoded protein is CASSGLSSYNSPLHF.

This clone was observed a handful of times. The chain has TRBV4-3 and TRBJ1-1; perhaps TRBD1 as D (6 bases). V lost 1 base, J lost 4 bases, and 13 bases lay in between. There are 15 residues in the CDR3. Germline CDR1 and CDR2: LGHNA and YSLEER. The CDR3 region is CASSQVGTPATEAFF. In DNA form, the CDR3 reads TGCGCCAGCAGCCAAGTTGGGACACCCGCCACTGAAGCTTTCTTT.

The V and J genes are TRBV11-2 and TRBJ2-7; D not resolved. This CDR3 has 15 amino acids. With 1 base removed from V and 2 bases from J, the gap between germline ends came to 12 bases. Germline values: CDR1 SGHAT, CDR2 FQNNGV. This chain's CDR3 is CASSLGWGTPYEQYF. Here the CDR3 DNA reads TGTGCCAGCAGCTTAGGTTGGGGAACCCCCTACGAGCAGTACTTC.

The chain carries TRBV28 and TRBJ2-7; 7 bases agree with TRBD1. This CDR3 region has 14 residues. Germline assignment: CDR1 MDHEN and CDR2 SYDVKM. V lost 10 bases and J lost 2; bases outside the gene matches: 11. The CDR3 loop is CATGNDRVPYEQYF. For the CDR3, the DNA is TGTGCCACCGGAAATGACAGGGTCCCCTACGAGCAGTACTTC.

The J gene is TRBJ2-7, the V gene TRBV10-2; 9 positions match TRBD1. The V gene end was trimmed by 9 bases and the J gene end by 4 bases; junction bases not matched to a gene: 10. This CDR3 spans 14 amino acids. Germline CDR1 and CDR2: WSHSY and SAAADI. The DNA of the CDR3 is TGCGCCAGTACCGGGGGGACAGGGACTTACGAGCAGTACTTC. It specifies CASTGGTGTYEQYF.

The V gene is TRBV6-5, the J gene TRBJ1-2, with TRBD1 matching 10 bases. Trimming at V came to 5 bases and at J to 8 bases, leaving 5 bases not matched to a gene. The CDR3 is 13 amino acids. Germline V gene data show CDR1 as MNHEY and CDR2 as SVGAGI. CDR3 nucleotides: TGTGCCAGCAGTAGGGACAGGGGAGGAGGCTACACCTTC. It yields the protein CASSRDRGGGYTF.